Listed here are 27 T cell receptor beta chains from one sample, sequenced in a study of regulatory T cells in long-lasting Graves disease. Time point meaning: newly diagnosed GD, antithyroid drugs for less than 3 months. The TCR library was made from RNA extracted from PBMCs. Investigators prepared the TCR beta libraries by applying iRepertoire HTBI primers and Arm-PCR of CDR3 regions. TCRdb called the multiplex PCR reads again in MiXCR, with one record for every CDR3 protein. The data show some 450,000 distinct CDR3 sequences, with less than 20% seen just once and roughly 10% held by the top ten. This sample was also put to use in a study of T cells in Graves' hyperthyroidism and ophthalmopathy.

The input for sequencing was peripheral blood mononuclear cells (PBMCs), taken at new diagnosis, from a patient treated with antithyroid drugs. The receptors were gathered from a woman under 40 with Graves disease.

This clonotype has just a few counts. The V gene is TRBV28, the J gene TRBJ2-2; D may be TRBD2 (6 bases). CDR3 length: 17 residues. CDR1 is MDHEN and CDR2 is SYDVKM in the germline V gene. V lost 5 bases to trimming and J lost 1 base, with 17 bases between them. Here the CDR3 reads CASSGNWGVKNTGELFF. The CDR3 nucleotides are TGTGCCAGCAGTGGAAACTGGGGGGTCAAGAACACCGGGGAGCTGTTTTTT. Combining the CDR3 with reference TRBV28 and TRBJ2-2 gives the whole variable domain DVKVTQSSRYLVKRTGEKVFLECVQDMDHENMFWYRQDPGLGLRLIYFSYDVKMKEKGDIPEGYSVSREKKERFSLILESASTNQTSMYLCASSGNWGVKNTGELFFGEGSRLTVL.

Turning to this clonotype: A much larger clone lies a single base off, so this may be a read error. The CDR3 is CASSVGASRIYNEQFF. For the CDR3, the DNA is TGTGCCAGCAGCGTAGGGGCTAGCAGGATATACAATGAGCAGTTCTTC. The V and J genes are TRBV9 and TRBJ2-1; D might be TRBD2 (5 bases). CDR1 SGDLS and CDR2 YYNGEE come from the germline V gene. The V end was cut by 0 bases, the J end by 4 bases, with 14 bases between. This CDR3 has 16 amino acids.

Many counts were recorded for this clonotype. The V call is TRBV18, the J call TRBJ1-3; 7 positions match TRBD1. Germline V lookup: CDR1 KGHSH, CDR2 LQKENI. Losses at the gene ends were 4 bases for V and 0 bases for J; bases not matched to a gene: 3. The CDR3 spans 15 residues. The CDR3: CASSLGQNSGNTIYF. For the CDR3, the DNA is TGTGCCAGCTCACTGGGACAGAACTCTGGAAACACCATATATTTT.

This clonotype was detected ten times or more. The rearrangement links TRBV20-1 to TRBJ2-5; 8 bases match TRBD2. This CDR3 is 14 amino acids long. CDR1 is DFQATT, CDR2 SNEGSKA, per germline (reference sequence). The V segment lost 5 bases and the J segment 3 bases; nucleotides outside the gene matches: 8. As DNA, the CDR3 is TGCAGTGCTTATCAAGCGGGAGTGGAAGAGACCCAGTACTTC. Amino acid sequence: CSAYQAGVEETQYF.

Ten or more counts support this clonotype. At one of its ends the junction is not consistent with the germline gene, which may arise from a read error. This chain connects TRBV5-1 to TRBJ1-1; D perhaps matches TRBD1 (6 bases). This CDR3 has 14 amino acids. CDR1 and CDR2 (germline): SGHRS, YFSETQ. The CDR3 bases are TGTGCCAGCAGCCTTGACAGGCTGAACACTGAAGCTTTCTTT. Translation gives CASSLDRLNTEAFF.

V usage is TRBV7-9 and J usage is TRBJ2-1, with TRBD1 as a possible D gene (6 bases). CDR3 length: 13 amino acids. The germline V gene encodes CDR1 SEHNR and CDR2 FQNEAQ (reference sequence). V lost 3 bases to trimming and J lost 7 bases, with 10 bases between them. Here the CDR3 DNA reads TGTGCCAGCAGCTTCCGGACAGCTAATGAGCAGTTCTTC. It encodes CASSFRTANEQFF. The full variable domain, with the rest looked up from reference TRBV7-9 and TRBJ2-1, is DTGVSQNPRHKITKRGQNVTFRCDPISEHNRLYWYRQTLGQGPEFLTYFQNEAQLEKSRLLSDRFSAERPKGSFSTLEIQRTEQGDSAMYLCASSFRTANEQFFGPGTRLTVL.

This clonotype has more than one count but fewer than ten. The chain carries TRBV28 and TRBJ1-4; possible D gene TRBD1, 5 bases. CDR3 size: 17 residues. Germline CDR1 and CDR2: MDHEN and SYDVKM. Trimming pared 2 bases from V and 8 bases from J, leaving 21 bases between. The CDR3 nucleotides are TGTGCCAGCAGTTTAGTCATGTCTGGGCGGGGGGGAGAAAAACTGTTTTTT. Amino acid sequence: CASSLVMSGRGGEKLFF.

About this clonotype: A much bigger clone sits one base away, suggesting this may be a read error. CDR3 DNA: TGTGTCAGCAGTTTATTAGGGATCACTGAAGCTTTCTTT. It codes for CVSSLLGITEAFF. This sequence joins TRBV27 and TRBJ1-1; D uncertain. CDR1 is MNHEY, CDR2 SMNVEV, per germline (reference sequence). There are 13 residues in the CDR3.

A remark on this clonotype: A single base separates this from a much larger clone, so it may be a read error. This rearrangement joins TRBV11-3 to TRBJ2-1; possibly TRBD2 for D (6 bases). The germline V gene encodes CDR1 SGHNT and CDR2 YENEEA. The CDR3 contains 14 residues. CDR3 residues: CASRPGLPYDEQFF. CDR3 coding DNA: TGTGCCAGCAGGCCGGGACTTCCCTACGATGAGCAGTTCTTC.

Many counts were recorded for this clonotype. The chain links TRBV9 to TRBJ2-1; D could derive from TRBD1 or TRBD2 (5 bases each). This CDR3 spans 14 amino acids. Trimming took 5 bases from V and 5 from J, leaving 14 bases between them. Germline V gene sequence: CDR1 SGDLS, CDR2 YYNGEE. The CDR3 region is CASSGHRDHNEQFF. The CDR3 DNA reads TGTGCCAGCAGTGGGCATCGGGACCACAATGAGCAGTTCTTC.

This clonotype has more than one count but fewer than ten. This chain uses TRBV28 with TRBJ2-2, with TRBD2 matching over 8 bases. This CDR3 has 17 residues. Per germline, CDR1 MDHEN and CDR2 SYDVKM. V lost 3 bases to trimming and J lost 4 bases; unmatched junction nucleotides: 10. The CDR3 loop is CASSFPREGQSTGELFF. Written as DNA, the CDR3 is TGTGCCAGCAGTTTTCCCCGGGAGGGCCAGAGCACCGGGGAGCTGTTTTTT.

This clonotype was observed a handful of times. The CDR3 sequence is CAIRGDLNEKLFF. In nucleotides, the CDR3 is TGTGCCATCAGAGGGGACCTCAATGAAAAACTGTTTTTT. This sequence joins TRBV10-3 and TRBJ1-4; the D gene is possibly TRBD1 (5 bases). Per germline, CDR1 ENHRY and CDR2 SYGVKD. The V end lost 6 bases, the J end lost 5 bases, and 10 bases lay between the germline ends. CDR3 length: 13 residues.

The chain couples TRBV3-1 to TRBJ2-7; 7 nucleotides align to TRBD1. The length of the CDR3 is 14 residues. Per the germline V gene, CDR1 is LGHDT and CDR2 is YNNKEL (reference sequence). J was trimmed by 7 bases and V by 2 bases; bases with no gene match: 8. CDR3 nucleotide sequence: TGTGCCAGCAGCCAAAGGGACAGCCGCTGGGAGCAGTACTTC. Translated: CASSQRDSRWEQYF.

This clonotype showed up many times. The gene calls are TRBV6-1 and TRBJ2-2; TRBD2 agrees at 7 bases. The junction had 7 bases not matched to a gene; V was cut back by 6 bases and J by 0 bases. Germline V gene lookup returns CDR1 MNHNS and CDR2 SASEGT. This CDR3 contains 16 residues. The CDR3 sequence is CASSPTSVTNTGELFF. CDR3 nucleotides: TGTGCCAGCAGCCCAACTAGCGTGACGAACACCGGGGAGCTGTTTTTT.

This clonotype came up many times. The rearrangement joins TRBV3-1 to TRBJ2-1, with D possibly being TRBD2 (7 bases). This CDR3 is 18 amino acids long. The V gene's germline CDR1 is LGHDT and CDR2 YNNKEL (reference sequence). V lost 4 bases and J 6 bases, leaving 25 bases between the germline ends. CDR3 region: CASSRKGGFWRALNEQFF. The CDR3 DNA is TGTGCCAGCAGCCGAAAGGGGGGGTTTTGGAGGGCCCTCAATGAGCAGTTCTTC.

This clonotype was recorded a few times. CDR3 loop: CASSVWGEDTQYF. DNA of the CDR3: TGTGCCAGCAGCGTTTGGGGGGAAGATACGCAGTATTTT. J is TRBJ2-3 and V is TRBV9; TRBD2 might be the D (6 bases). Per the germline V gene, CDR1 is SGDLS and CDR2 is YYNGEE. V was shortened by 2 bases and J by 5 bases, with 9 bases between the two germline ends. CDR3 size: 13 residues.

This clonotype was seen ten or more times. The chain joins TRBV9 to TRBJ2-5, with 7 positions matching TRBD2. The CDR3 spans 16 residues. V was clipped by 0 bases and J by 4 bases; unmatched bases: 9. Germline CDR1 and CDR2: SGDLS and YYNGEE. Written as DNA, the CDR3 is TGTGCCAGCAGCGTAGGTGTTGCGGGAGTTACAGAGACCCAGTACTTC. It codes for CASSVGVAGVTETQYF.

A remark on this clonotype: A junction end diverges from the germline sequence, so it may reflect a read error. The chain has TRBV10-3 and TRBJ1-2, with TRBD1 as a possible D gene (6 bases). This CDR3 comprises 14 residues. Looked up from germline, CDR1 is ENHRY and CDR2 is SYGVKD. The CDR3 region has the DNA TGTGCCATCAGACCCGACAGGAAGAACTATGGCCACACCTTC. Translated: CAIRPDRKNYGHTF.

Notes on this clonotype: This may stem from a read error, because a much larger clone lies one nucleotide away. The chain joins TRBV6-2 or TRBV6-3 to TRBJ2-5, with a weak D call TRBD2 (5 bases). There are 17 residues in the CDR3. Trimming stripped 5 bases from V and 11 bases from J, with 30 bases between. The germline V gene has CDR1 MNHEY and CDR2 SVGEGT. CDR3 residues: CASSEAQTGLLTNEQYF. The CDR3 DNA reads TGTGCCAGCAGTGAAGCTCAGACTGGACTCTTAACCAATGAGCAGTACTTC.

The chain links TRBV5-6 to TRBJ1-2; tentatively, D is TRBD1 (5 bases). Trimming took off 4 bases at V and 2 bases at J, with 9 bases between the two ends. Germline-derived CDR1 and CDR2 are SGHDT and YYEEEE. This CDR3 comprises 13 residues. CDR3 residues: CASSAGTNYGYTF. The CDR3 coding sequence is TGTGCCAGCAGCGCGGGGACCAACTATGGCTACACCTTC.

CDR3 in amino acids: CASSLAHGRVEWGLAGGRTQYF. The CDR3 DNA reads as TGTGCCAGCAGCTTAGCCCACGGCAGGGTTGAATGGGGACTAGCGGGCGGTCGGACCCAGTACTTC. The rearrangement joins TRBV7-9 to TRBJ2-5; 12 nucleotides match TRBD2. CDR3 size: 22 residues. V dropped 0 bases and J dropped 7; count of bases not matched to a gene: 24. The germline V gene encodes CDR1 SEHNR and CDR2 FQNEAQ (reference sequence).

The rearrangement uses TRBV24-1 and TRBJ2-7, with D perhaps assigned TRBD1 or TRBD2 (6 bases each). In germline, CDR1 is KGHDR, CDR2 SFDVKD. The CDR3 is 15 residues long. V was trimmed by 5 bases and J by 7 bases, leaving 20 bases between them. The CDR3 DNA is TGTGCCACCAGTGCTCCCGAGGGGGGAACGGGTGAGCAGTACTTC. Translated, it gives CATSAPEGGTGEQYF.

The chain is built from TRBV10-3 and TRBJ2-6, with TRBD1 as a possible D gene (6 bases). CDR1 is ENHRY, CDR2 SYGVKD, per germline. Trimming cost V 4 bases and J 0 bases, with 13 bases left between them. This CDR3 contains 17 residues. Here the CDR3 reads CAISVNRANSGANVLTF. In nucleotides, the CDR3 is TGTGCCATCAGTGTTAACAGGGCGAACTCTGGGGCCAACGTCCTGACTTTC.

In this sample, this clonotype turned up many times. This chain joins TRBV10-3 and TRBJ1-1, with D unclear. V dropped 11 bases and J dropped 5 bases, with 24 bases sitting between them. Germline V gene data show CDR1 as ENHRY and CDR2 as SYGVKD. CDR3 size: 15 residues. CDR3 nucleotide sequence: TGTGCCGCTGACAAGGCCGGGTTCGCACAGACTGAAGCTTTCTTT. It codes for CAADKAGFAQTEAFF.

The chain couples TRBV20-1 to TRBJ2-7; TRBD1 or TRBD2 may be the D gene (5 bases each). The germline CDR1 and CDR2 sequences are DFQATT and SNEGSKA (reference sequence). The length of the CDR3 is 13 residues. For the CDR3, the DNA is TGCAGCGACGTTAAGGGACCCCACTACGAGCAGTACTTC. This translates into CSDVKGPHYEQYF.

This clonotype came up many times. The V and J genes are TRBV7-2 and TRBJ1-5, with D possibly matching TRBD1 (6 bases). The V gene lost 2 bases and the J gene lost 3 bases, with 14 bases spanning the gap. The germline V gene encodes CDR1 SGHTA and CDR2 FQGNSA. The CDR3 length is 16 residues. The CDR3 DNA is TGTGCCAGCAGCTTACGGGACACCCAAGCCAATCAGCCCCAGCATTTT. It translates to CASSLRDTQANQPQHF.

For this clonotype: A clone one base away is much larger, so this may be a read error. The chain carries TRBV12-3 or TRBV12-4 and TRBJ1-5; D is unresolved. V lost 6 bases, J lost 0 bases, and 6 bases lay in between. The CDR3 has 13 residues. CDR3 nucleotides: TGTGCCAGCAGCGGGAATAGCAATCAGCCCCAGCATTTT. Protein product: CASSGNSNQPQHF.